This T cell receptor beta chain was sequenced during a study of cytomegalovirus exposure and HLA in healthy donors. PCR employed 60 Vbeta and 13 Jbeta primers. Method: immunoSEQ multiplex PCR; TCRdb's copy keeps in-frame clones and lacks some. The profile covers more than 150,000 clones, with 80% to 85% appearing a single time and about 1.6% taken by the ten largest. The germline CDR1 and CDR2 sequences are MNHNS and SASEGT. V was clipped by 4 bases and J by 0 bases; unmatched bases: 5. The CDR3 covers 16 residues. This clonotype was sampled from a man in his forties or fifties in good health and CMV-seronegative. The chain combines TRBV6-1 with TRBJ2-4; 8 nucleotides align to TRBD1. Sequencing was performed on PBMCs. The CDR3 DNA reads as TGTGCCAGCAGTGGTCAGGGGGCTTCAGCCAAAAACATTCAGTACTTC. The encoded protein is CASSGQGASAKNIQYF.